This TCR beta chain was retrieved from a study of T cell repertoires in cytomegalovirus infection. For the study at large: Researchers turned to recently identified HLA-C-restricted CMV epitopes as well as well-studied HLA-B-restricted ones. Public TCR beta signature analysis indicated the presence of both CMV infection and matching HLA type. General study results and limits: Dominating the ex vivo response were HLA-C-restricted CMV-specific TCR beta clonotypes. Public TCR beta family frequency separated CMV-and-HLA carriers, including in an independent cohort.

TCRdb fed the reads into MiXCR, producing one record per CDR3 protein. The table has fewer than 70,000 distinct CDR3 sequences, approximately 30% seen once. This clonotype was picked up a small number of times. Its antigen is still unknown. The germline gives CDR1 MNHEY, CDR2 SVGAGI. The CDR3 length is 14 residues. Trimming shortened V by 0 bases and J by 2 bases, and 8 bases separated the two germline ends. Specimen: CD8+ T cells from cultured PBMCs, collected from culture after CMV antigen stimulation. This TCR was recovered from a human donor in good health (CMV status not recorded). Some clones in this sample may be carry-over from other donors' samples. V gene TRBV6-5 combines with J gene TRBJ2-7; D is unresolved. The CDR3 DNA reads TGTGCCAGCAGTTACTCGATAGGTACCTACGAGCAGTACTTC. Translating gives CASSYSIGTYEQYF.